These 25 T cell receptor beta chains originate from one sample sequenced in a study of T-cell reconstitution after alpha-beta-depleted transplantation in children. It was with unique molecular identifiers that the TCRbeta library was prepared. TCRdb re-derived calls from the PCR reads in MiXCR, one entry per CDR3 protein. The table records 300,000 to 400,000 distinct CDR3 sequences, 16% of them present only once. Sequencing used PBMCs, mostly from graft donor cells, obtained 360 days after TCRalphabeta/CD19-depleted stem cell transplant. The origin of the receptors is a male patient between 2 and 10 years old who had a stem cell transplant for acute lymphoblastic leukemia, so the T cells may come from the graft donor.

This clonotype appeared many times. V is TRBV5-1 and J is TRBJ2-3; 12 bases match TRBD2. Germline CDR1 SGHRS, CDR2 YFSETQ. J gave up 4 bases and V 5 bases, and 2 bases lay outside the gene matches. This CDR3 has 14 amino acids. The DNA for the CDR3 is TGCGCCAGCAGTACTAGCGGGAGGCCAGATACGCAGTATTTT. It yields the protein CASSTSGRPDTQYF.

This chain connects TRBV6-5 to TRBJ2-7; 8 bases match TRBD1. The CDR3 extends over 14 amino acids. Germline V gene data show CDR1 as MNHEY and CDR2 as SVGAGI. The V and J ends lost 4 bases and 3 bases, in that order; junction bases with no gene match: 5. CDR3 protein: CASSSRDRHYEQYF. CDR3 nucleotide sequence: TGTGCCAGCAGTTCCCGGGACAGGCACTACGAGCAGTACTTC.

The chain is built from TRBV9 and TRBJ2-5; D possibly corresponds to TRBD2 (6 bases). The CDR3 contains 15 residues. V was trimmed by 3 bases and J by 5 bases, leaving 17 bases between them. CDR1 is SGDLS and CDR2 is YYNGEE in the germline V gene. The CDR3 bases are TGTGCCAGCAGCGAGCACTCGGGAGTAAGGGAGACCCAGTACTTC. Translated: CASSEHSGVRETQYF.

The CDR3 spells CASARGKGEQYF. CDR3 DNA: TGCGCCAGCGCCCGGGGGAAGGGGGAGCAGTACTTC. The gene calls are TRBV5-1 and TRBJ2-7; perhaps TRBD2 as D (6 bases). The CDR3 is 12 amino acids. The germline gives CDR1 SGHRS, CDR2 YFSETQ. V gave up 7 bases and J gave up 7 bases, with 15 bases separating them.

The chain uses TRBV7-2 and TRBJ2-7, with 14 bases lining up with TRBD2. CDR3 length: 15 amino acids. V was clipped by 5 bases and J by 5 bases; unmatched bases: 5. CDR1 SGHTA and CDR2 FQGNSA come from the germline V gene. CDR3 region: CASSIGTSGRNEQYF. DNA for the CDR3: TGTGCCAGCAGCATCGGGACTAGCGGGAGAAACGAGCAGTACTTC.

This chain connects TRBV5-1 to TRBJ2-1; 15 bases fit TRBD2. In germline, CDR1 is SGHRS, CDR2 YFSETQ. This CDR3 has 15 residues. V trimming: 3 bases; J trimming: 8 bases; junction bases outside the gene matches: 3. The CDR3 coding sequence is TGCGCCAGCAGCTACGGACTAGCGGGAGGGGATGAGCAGTTCTTC. Translated: CASSYGLAGGDEQFF. Filled out from reference TRBV5-1 and TRBJ2-1, the complete variable domain reads KAGVTQTPRYLIKTRGQQVTLSCSPISGHRSVSWYQQTPGQGLQFLFEYFSETQRNKGNFPGRFSGRQFSNSRSEMNVSTLELGDSALYLCASSYGLAGGDEQFFGPGTRLTVL.

This clonotype occurred many times. This rearrangement joins TRBV5-5 to TRBJ2-5; tentatively, D is TRBD1 (6 bases). CDR3 length equals 16 residues. Germline CDR1 is SGHKS and CDR2 is YYEKEE (reference sequence). The V gene lost 5 bases and the J gene lost 3 bases, with 20 bases spanning the gap. This CDR3 reads CASSLFRTDRKETQYF. The CDR3 bases are TGTGCCAGCAGTTTATTTAGGACAGACCGCAAAGAGACCCAGTACTTC.

The genes are TRBV4-2 and TRBJ2-3; D is possibly TRBD1 (5 bases). CDR3 size: 14 residues. Germline V gives CDR1 LGHNA, CDR2 YNFKEQ. Trimming took 0 bases from V and 4 from J, leaving 8 bases between them. CDR3 DNA sequence: TGTGCCAGCAGCCAAGAGGGGCAAGCAGATACGCAGTATTTT. This codes for CASSQEGQADTQYF.

This clonotype has a handful of counts. This rearrangement joins TRBV7-8 to TRBJ2-7, with 12 bases matching TRBD2. Germline V gene sequence: CDR1 SGHVS, CDR2 FQNEAQ. V shed 10 bases, J shed 0 bases, and the junction held 13 bases outside the gene matches. This CDR3 region has 17 residues. The CDR3 coding sequence is TGTGCCACCTCGCTGGGGTTGACTAGCGGGAGCTCCTACGAGCAGTACTTC. Translating it yields CATSLGLTSGSSYEQYF.

The chain recombines TRBV6-2 or TRBV6-3 with TRBJ2-1, with 11 bases that match TRBD2. Germline CDR1 MNHEY, CDR2 SVGEGT. The CDR3 length is 16 residues. Trimming removed 5 bases from V and 7 bases from J; junction bases left unmatched: 10. Here the CDR3 reads CASSPLTSGSRNEQFF. Here the CDR3 DNA reads TGTGCCAGCAGTCCCCTCACTAGCGGGAGTAGGAATGAGCAGTTCTTC.

The genes are TRBV10-3 and TRBJ2-6; D possibly matches TRBD1 or TRBD2 (5 bases each). The CDR3 spans 16 residues. Germline V lookup: CDR1 ENHRY, CDR2 SYGVKD. Trimming took off 4 bases at V and 2 bases at J, with 12 bases between the two ends. CDR3 in amino acids: CAISVPGPAGANVLTF. The CDR3 nucleotides read TGTGCCATCAGTGTTCCGGGACCAGCTGGGGCCAACGTCCTGACTTTC.

The chain joins TRBV20-1 to TRBJ2-1, with D perhaps TRBD1 (6 bases). The ends were cut back, 5 bases at V and 9 bases at J, with 11 bases in the middle. CDR3 length: 11 amino acids. Germline values: CDR1 DFQATT, CDR2 SNEGSKA (reference sequence). CDR3 nucleotide sequence: TGCAGTGCTGCAGGGGTCCCTGAGCAGTTCTTC. Amino acids: CSAAGVPEQFF.

This clonotype came up a few times. The rearrangement links TRBV28 to TRBJ2-7; D is uncertain. Germline V gene sequence: CDR1 MDHEN, CDR2 SYDVKM. CDR3 length: 13 amino acids. The V end lost 5 bases, the J end lost 7 bases, and 15 bases lay between the germline ends. The CDR3 loop is CASSLKAPWEQYF. The CDR3 nucleotides are TGTGCCAGCAGTCTAAAGGCCCCTTGGGAGCAGTACTTC.

This clonotype was counted between two and nine times. The rearrangement links TRBV28 to TRBJ2-3; maybe TRBD1 (6 bases). Germline CDR1 MDHEN, CDR2 SYDVKM. V was shortened by 3 bases and J by 0 bases, with 10 bases between the two germline ends. The length of the CDR3 is 15 residues. CDR3 residues: CASSFGGISTDTQYF. As DNA, the CDR3 is TGTGCCAGCAGTTTTGGGGGCATCAGCACAGATACGCAGTATTTT.

This clonotype turned up a few times. This sequence joins TRBV29-1 and TRBJ2-1; D gene unclear. V was trimmed by 6 bases and J by 6 bases, leaving 6 bases between them. From germline, CDR1 is SQVTM and CDR2 ANQGSEA. There are 10 residues in the CDR3. The CDR3: CSVQVNEQFF. DNA for the CDR3: TGCAGCGTCCAGGTCAATGAGCAGTTCTTC.

This clonotype occurred many times. This rearrangement joins TRBV9 to TRBJ2-7, with 10 bases aligning to TRBD2. The CDR3 has 15 residues. Trimming took 2 bases from V and 2 from J; bases not matched to a gene: 4. CDR1 is SGDLS, CDR2 YYNGEE, per germline. In DNA, the CDR3 is TGTGCCAGCAGCGTCGGACTAGCGGACACCTACGAGCAGTACTTC. Its protein is CASSVGLADTYEQYF.

The sample holds many counts of this clonotype. The rearrangement links TRBV7-2 to TRBJ2-7; D is perhaps TRBD2 (5 bases). The CDR3 length is 13 residues. The ends were cut back, 2 bases at V and 3 bases at J, with 8 bases in the middle. In germline, CDR1 is SGHTA, CDR2 FQGNSA. This CDR3 is CASSLSSGYEQYF. Here the CDR3 DNA reads TGTGCCAGCAGCTTATCCAGCGGCTACGAGCAGTACTTC.

Only a few counts were recorded for this clonotype. The chain recombines TRBV7-3 with TRBJ1-2, with D perhaps TRBD1 (6 bases). The CDR3 covers 15 residues. Trimming left V 5 bases short and J 0 bases short, with 13 bases between. Germline V gene sequence: CDR1 SGHTA, CDR2 FQGTGA. The CDR3 region has the DNA TGTGCCAGCAGCATAATGGGGGGCTCTAACTATGGCTACACCTTC. Translating gives CASSIMGGSNYGYTF.

The chain combines TRBV6-1 with TRBJ1-1; TRBD1 is a possible D gene (5 bases). V was clipped by 7 bases and J by 3 bases, with 15 bases between them. The CDR3 is 14 amino acids. From germline, CDR1 is MNHNS and CDR2 SASEGT. CDR3: CASIGLRGDTEAFF. The CDR3 DNA reads as TGTGCCAGCATCGGGTTAAGGGGAGACACTGAAGCTTTCTTT.

The rearrangement uses TRBV29-1 and TRBJ1-5, with D possibly matching TRBD1 (5 bases). Trimming removed 4 bases at V and 4 bases at J, with 11 bases between. Germline lookup yields CDR1 SQVTM and CDR2 ANQGSEA. CDR3 length: 13 residues. Here the CDR3 DNA reads TGCAGCGTTGGGGACGGAAGGAATCAGCCCCAGCATTTT. Encoded protein: CSVGDGRNQPQHF.

The CDR3 loop is CASTYRRSNQPQHF. The CDR3 DNA reads as TGTGCCAGTACATACCGAAGAAGCAATCAGCCCCAGCATTTT. V and J are TRBV19 and TRBJ1-5, with D unclear. Germline assignment: CDR1 LNHDA and CDR2 SQIVND (reference sequence). V lost 7 bases and J lost 1, with 11 bases in between. The CDR3 consists of 14 residues.

In this sample, this clonotype turned up a few times. J is TRBJ2-7 and V is TRBV5-1, with no clear D. CDR1 is SGHRS and CDR2 is YFSETQ in the germline V gene. V was pared by 7 bases and J by 1 base, with 12 bases between. The CDR3 loop spans 13 amino acids. The DNA of the CDR3 is TGCGCCAGCTCCGGGCAGATATCCTACGAGCAGTACTTC. Translation: CASSGQISYEQYF.

This clonotype has just a few counts. V and J are TRBV20-1 and TRBJ2-2; 15 nucleotides line up with TRBD2. V was clipped by 0 bases and J by 5 bases; unmatched bases: 4. The CDR3 is 17 amino acids. Germline V gene data show CDR1 as DFQATT and CDR2 as SNEGSKA (reference sequence). CDR3 in amino acids: CSARDLGLAGGTGELFF. CDR3 nucleotides: TGCAGTGCTAGAGATCTCGGACTAGCGGGGGGGACCGGGGAGCTGTTTTTT.

The chain has TRBV29-1 and TRBJ2-1; perhaps D is TRBD1 or TRBD2 (6 bases each). Germline CDR1 and CDR2: SQVTM and ANQGSEA. V gave up 8 bases and J gave up 14 bases, with 19 bases separating them. The CDR3 length is 11 residues. The DNA of the CDR3 is TGCAGCCTGGAGGGGGTAAGGGGGGAGTTCTTC. Its translation is CSLEGVRGEFF.

This clonotype was seen a few times. The chain has TRBV2 and TRBJ2-5, with D perhaps matching TRBD2 (5 bases). This CDR3 is built from 11 residues. V lost 6 bases to trimming and J lost 3 bases, with 5 bases between them. CDR1 is SNHLY, CDR2 FYNNEI, per germline. The CDR3 DNA sequence: TGTGCCAGCAGCGGGGAAGAGACCCAGTACTTC. Its translation is CASSGEETQYF.